A selection of T cell receptor beta chains follows, all from one sample in a study of cytomegalovirus exposure and HLA in healthy donors. Sequencing was performed with immunoSEQ multiplex PCR; in TCRdb, only in-frame clones are kept and a portion is missing. This repertoire comprises over 110,000 clones; its ten largest clones make up approximately 1%. The sequenced sample consisted of PBMCs. The origin of the receptors is a male donor in good health and CMV-seronegative. Each CDR3 is given with its conserved first and last residue. Fields, in order: V gene, J gene, D gene, CDR3 DNA, CDR3 protein. D genes are given only for firm matches.

>TRBV6-5|TRBJ1-5|.
TGTGCCAGCAGTACAATCTCCAGGGCCAACCAGCCCCAGCATTTT
CASSTISRANQPQHF
>TRBV6-5|TRBJ2-3|.
TGTGCCAGCAGTTACGGCGGGACAGATACGCAGTATTTT
CASSYGGTDTQYF
>TRBV18|TRBJ1-1|.
TGTGCCAGCTCACCAACTTGGGGCGAGATGAACACTAAAGCTTTCTTT
CASSPTWGEMNTKAFF
>TRBV30|TRBJ2-1|TRBD2
TGTGCCTGGAGTGGACTAGCGGGAGGTAATGAGCAGTTCTTC
CAWSGLAGGNEQFF
>TRBV7-6|TRBJ2-3|TRBD2
TGTGCCAGCAGCTTAGTCTCTCTTAATCCGACTAGCGGAGGCACAGATACGCAGTATTTT
CASSLVSLNPTSGGTDTQYF
>TRBV5-1|TRBJ2-1|TRBD2
TGCGCCAGCCGGGGTGGGACTAGCGGGACCCTCTACAATGAGCAGTTCTTC
CASRGGTSGTLYNEQFF
>TRBV2|TRBJ1-1|TRBD1
TGTGCCAGAGGGACAGGGCCGAACACTGAAGCTTTCTTT
CARGTGPNTEAFF
>TRBV5-1|TRBJ1-1|.
TGCGCCAGCAGCTTGGCTGGGGGCGGTAGCACTGAAGCTTTCTTT
CASSLAGGGSTEAFF
>TRBV5-1|TRBJ2-7|TRBD2
TGCGCCAGCGGCCGGGACTACCTGTACGAGCAGTACTTC
CASGRDYLYEQYF
>TRBV19|TRBJ2-7|TRBD1
TGTGCCAGTAGAGAGTCGGGACAGAACGAGCAGTACTTC
CASRESGQNEQYF
>TRBV6-1|TRBJ2-7|.
TGTGCCAGCGGAGTTCCCCACGAGCAGTACTTC
CASGVPHEQYF
>TRBV6-5|TRBJ1-2|TRBD1
TGTGCCAGCAGTTACGGGACAGGGGAGGGCTATGGCTACACCTTC
CASSYGTGEGYGYTF
>TRBV6-5|TRBJ2-7|.
TGTGCCAGCAGTTCTCAGGGGCGGCCCTACGAGCAGTACTTC
CASSSQGRPYEQYF
>TRBV30|TRBJ2-7|.
TGTGCCTGCACCCAGGGGTACGAGCAGTACTTC
CACTQGYEQYF
>TRBV28|TRBJ1-5|.
TGTGCCAGCAGTTCGGGAGGGCCCAATCAGCCCCAGCATTTT
CASSSGGPNQPQHF
>TRBV2|TRBJ1-1|.
TGTGCCAGCAGTGGGGCATTTGAAGCTTTCTTT
CASSGAFEAFF
>TRBV11-3|TRBJ2-1|TRBD1
TGTGCCAGCAGCTTGACGGGACAGGAGAAGGTTGAGCAGTTCTTC
CASSLTGQEKVEQFF
>TRBV19|TRBJ1-5|TRBD1
TGTGCCAGTAGTATTACCCGGACAGGGGGTTACAGCAATCAGCCCCAGCATTTT
CASSITRTGGYSNQPQHF
>TRBV18|TRBJ2-7|.
TGTGCCAGCTCCTCGACTGTTAGCGCCTACGAGCAGTACTTC
CASSSTVSAYEQYF
>TRBV27|TRBJ2-6|.
TGTGCCAGCAGTTCTGCTGGGGCCAACGTCCTGACTTTC
CASSSAGANVLTF